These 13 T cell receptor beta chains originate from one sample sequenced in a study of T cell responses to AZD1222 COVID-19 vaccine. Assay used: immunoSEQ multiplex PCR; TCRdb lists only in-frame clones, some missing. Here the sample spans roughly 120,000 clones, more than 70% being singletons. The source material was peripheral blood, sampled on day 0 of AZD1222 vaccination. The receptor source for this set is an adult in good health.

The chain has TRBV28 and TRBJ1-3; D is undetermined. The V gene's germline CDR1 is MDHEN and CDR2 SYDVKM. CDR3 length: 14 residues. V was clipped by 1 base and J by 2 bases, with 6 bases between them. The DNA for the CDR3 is TGTGCCAGCAGTTTATATGGGGCTGGAAACACCATATATTTT. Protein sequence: CASSLYGAGNTIYF.

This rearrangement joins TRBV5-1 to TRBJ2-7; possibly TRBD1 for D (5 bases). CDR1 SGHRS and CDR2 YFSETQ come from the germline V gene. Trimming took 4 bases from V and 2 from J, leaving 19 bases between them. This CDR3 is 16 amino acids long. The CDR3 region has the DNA TGCGCCAGCAGCCCAGGGCGTGGGTTCAACACCTACGAGCAGTACTTC. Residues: CASSPGRGFNTYEQYF.

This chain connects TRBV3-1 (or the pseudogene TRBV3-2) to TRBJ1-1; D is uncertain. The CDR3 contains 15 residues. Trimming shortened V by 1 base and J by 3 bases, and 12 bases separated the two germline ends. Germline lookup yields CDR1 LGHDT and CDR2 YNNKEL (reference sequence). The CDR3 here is CASSQVLSSHTEAFF. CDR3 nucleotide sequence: TGTGCCAGCAGCCAAGTTCTTTCCTCGCACACTGAAGCTTTCTTT.

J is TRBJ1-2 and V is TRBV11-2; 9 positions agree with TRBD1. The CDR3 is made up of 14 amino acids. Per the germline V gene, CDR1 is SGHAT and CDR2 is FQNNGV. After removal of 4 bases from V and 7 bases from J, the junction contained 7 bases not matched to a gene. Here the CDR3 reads CASSSGQGNLGYTF. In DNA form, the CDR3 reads TGTGCCAGCAGCTCGGGACAGGGTAATCTTGGCTACACCTTC.

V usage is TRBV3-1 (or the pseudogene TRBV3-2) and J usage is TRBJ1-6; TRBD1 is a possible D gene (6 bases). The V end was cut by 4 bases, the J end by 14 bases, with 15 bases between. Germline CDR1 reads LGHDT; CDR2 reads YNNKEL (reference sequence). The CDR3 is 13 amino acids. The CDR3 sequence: CASSREQGLTLHF. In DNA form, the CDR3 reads TGTGCCAGCAGCCGAGAACAGGGATTGACCCTCCACTTT.

The chain's CDR3 is CASSLAWGVPYEQYF. The CDR3 coding sequence is TGTGCCAGCAGCCTGGCTTGGGGGGTACCCTACGAGCAGTACTTC. The chain is built from TRBV6-4 and TRBJ2-7, with D tentatively TRBD2 (6 bases). There are 15 residues in the CDR3. Germline assignment: CDR1 MRHNA and CDR2 SNTAGT. V was clipped by 6 bases and J by 2 bases, with 17 bases between them.

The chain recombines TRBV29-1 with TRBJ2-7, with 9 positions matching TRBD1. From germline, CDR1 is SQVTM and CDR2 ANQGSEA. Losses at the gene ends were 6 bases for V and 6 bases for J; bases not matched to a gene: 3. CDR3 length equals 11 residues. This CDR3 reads CSVGTGREQYF. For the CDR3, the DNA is TGCAGCGTGGGGACAGGGCGCGAGCAGTACTTC.

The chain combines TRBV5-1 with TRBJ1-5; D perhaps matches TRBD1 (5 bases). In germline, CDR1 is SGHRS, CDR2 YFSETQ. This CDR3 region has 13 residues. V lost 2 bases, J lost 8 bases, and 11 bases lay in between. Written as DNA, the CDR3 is TGCGCCAGCAGCTTAGGGCAGGGAAAGCCCCAGCATTTT. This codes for CASSLGQGKPQHF.

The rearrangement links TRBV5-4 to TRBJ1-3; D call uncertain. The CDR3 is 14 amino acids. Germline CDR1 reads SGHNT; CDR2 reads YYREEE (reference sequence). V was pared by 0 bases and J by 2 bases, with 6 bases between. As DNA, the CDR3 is TGTGCCAGCAGCTTGGACCGAACTGGAAACACCATATATTTT. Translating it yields CASSLDRTGNTIYF.

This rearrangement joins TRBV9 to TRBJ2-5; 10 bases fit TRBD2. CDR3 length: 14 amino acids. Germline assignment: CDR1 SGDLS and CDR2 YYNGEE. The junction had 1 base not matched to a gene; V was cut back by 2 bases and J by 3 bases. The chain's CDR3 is CASSVSGGEETQYF. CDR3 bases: TGTGCCAGCAGCGTCAGCGGGGGGGAAGAGACCCAGTACTTC.

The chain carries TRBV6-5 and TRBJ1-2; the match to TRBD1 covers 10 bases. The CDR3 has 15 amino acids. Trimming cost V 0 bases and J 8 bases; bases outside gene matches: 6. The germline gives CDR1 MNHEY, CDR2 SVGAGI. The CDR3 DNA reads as TGTGCCAGCAGTTACTCTCCGACAGGGGGCGTCGGCTACACCTTC. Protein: CASSYSPTGGVGYTF.

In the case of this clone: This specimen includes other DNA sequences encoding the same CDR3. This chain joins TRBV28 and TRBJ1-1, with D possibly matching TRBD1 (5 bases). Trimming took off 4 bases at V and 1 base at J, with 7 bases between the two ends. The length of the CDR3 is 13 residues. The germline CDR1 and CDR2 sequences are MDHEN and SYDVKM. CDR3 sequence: CASSSGQNTEAFF. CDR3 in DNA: TGTGCCAGCAGTTCAGGACAGAACACTGAAGCTTTCTTT. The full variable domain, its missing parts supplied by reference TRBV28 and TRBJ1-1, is DVKVTQSSRYLVKRTGEKVFLECVQDMDHENMFWYRQDPGLGLRLIYFSYDVKMKEKGDIPEGYSVSREKKERFSLILESASTNQTSMYLCASSSGQNTEAFFGQGTRLTVV.

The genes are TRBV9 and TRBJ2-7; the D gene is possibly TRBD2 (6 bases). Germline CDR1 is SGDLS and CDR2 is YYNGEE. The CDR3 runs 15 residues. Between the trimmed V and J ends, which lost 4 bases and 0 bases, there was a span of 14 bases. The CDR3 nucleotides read TGTGCCAGCAGCACCTCCGGGACTGGCTCCTACGAGCAGTACTTC. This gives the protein CASSTSGTGSYEQYF.